This passage covers 8 T cell receptor beta chains from one sample sequenced in a study of regulatory T cells in long-lasting Graves disease. With iRepertoire HTBI primers and Arm-PCR of CDR3 regions, TCR beta libraries were built. A single record per CDR3 protein comes from TCRdb applying MiXCR to the multiplex PCR reads. The sample includes roughly 420,000 distinct CDR3 sequences, about 14% of them seen just once. The time point here: newly diagnosed GD, antithyroid drugs for less than 3 months. Generation of the TCR library employed RNA extracted from PBMCs. Sequencing was performed on peripheral blood mononuclear cells (PBMCs), taken at new diagnosis, from a patient treated with antithyroid drugs. The origin of the receptors is a female donor with Graves disease.

The rearrangement uses TRBV25-1 and TRBJ2-1; D assignment may be TRBD1 or TRBD2 (5 bases each). CDR1 and CDR2 from the germline V gene are MGHDK and SYGVNS. The CDR3 sequence is 16 residues long. Trimming took off 3 bases at V and 7 bases at J, with 19 bases between the two ends. As DNA, the CDR3 is TGTGCCAGCAGTGACCCAGGGCCATACACGGGGAATGAGCAGTTCTTC. It specifies CASSDPGPYTGNEQFF. The full variable domain, its missing parts supplied by reference TRBV25-1 and TRBJ2-1, is EADIYQTPRYLVIGTGKKITLECSQTMGHDKMYWYQQDPGMELHLIHYSYGVNSTEKGDLSSESTVSRIRTEHFPLTLESARPSHTSQYLCASSDPGPYTGNEQFFGPGTRLTVL.

As to this clonotype: The CDR3 carries no conserved terminal phenylalanine or tryptophan, so it likely arises from a read error. The chain is built from TRBV7-3 and TRBJ1-1, with TRBD1 as a possible D gene (6 bases). Germline values: CDR1 SGHTA, CDR2 FQGTGA. Trimming took 6 bases from V and 2 from J, leaving 10 bases between them. This CDR3 region has 13 residues. The CDR3 is CASRDRLNTEAFI. The DNA of the CDR3 is TGTGCCAGCAGGGACAGACTAAACACTGAAGCTTTCATT.

This clonotype was detected only a few times. The V gene is TRBV27, the J gene TRBJ1-2; no definite D call. V was cut by 6 bases and J by 0 bases, with 17 bases left in between. Germline V lookup: CDR1 MNHEY, CDR2 SMNVEV (reference sequence). The CDR3 sequence is 16 residues long. CDR3 amino acids: CASSMDGPIANYGYTF. CDR3 bases: TGTGCCAGCAGCATGGACGGGCCAATAGCTAACTATGGCTACACCTTC.

This clonotype was recorded at least ten times. The J gene is TRBJ2-6, the V gene TRBV28; TRBD1 or TRBD2 may be the D gene (5 bases each). This CDR3 region has 14 residues. Trimming shortened V by 3 bases and J by 6 bases, and 9 bases separated the two germline ends. Germline CDR1 MDHEN, CDR2 SYDVKM. CDR3 bases: TGTGCCAGCAGTTTTGAGGGGTCGGCCAACGTCCTGACTTTC. Its translation: CASSFEGSANVLTF. Full variable domain (missing parts from reference TRBV28 and TRBJ2-6): DVKVTQSSRYLVKRTGEKVFLECVQDMDHENMFWYRQDPGLGLRLIYFSYDVKMKEKGDIPEGYSVSREKKERFSLILESASTNQTSMYLCASSFEGSANVLTFGAGSRLTVL.

In this sample, this clonotype turned up many times. This chain uses TRBV14 with TRBJ2-7; D perhaps matches TRBD2 (5 bases). CDR1 and CDR2 from the germline V gene are SGHDN and FVKESK. The CDR3 runs to 15 residues. V lost 1 base and J lost 2, with 12 bases in between. For the CDR3, the DNA is TGTGCCAGCAGCCAAGTGGGCGCGGAGGCCTACGAGCAGTACTTC. Residues: CASSQVGAEAYEQYF.

This clonotype was observed at least ten times. The rearrangement links TRBV30 to TRBJ1-2; TRBD1 is a possible D gene (5 bases). This CDR3 contains 14 residues. The V end was cut by 1 base, the J end by 3 bases, with 12 bases between. Germline V gene lookup returns CDR1 GTSNPN and CDR2 SVGIG (reference sequence). As DNA, the CDR3 is TGTGCCTGGAGTGCAGGGCCATTATACTATGGCTACACCTTC. Translated: CAWSAGPLYYGYTF. The variable domain in full, with the rest retrieved from reference TRBV30 and TRBJ1-2, is SQTIHQWPATLVQPVGSPLSLECTVEGTSNPNLYWYRQAAGRGLQLLFYSVGIGQISSEVPQNLSASRPQDRQFILSSKKLLLSDSGFYLCAWSAGPLYYGYTFGSGTRLTVV.

A few counts support this clonotype. The gene calls are TRBV5-6 and TRBJ2-1; a weak D match, TRBD2 (8 bases). Per the germline V gene, CDR1 is SGHDT and CDR2 is YYEEEE. This CDR3 spans 17 amino acids. V lost 5 bases to trimming and J lost 7 bases, with 25 bases between them. CDR3 coding DNA: TGTGCCAGCAGTTGGGACAGCAGCGGGAGAACGGGGAATGAGCAGTTCTTC. Translation gives CASSWDSSGRTGNEQFF.

This clonotype was found a few times. The chain carries TRBV12-3 or TRBV12-4 and TRBJ2-7; TRBD2 agrees at 11 bases. The CDR3 runs 15 residues. Trimming cost V 5 bases and J 4 bases; bases outside gene matches: 7. The CDR3 region has the DNA TGTGCCAGCAGTAATATAGCGGGAGGGGGTTACGAGCAGTACTTC. It yields the protein CASSNIAGGGYEQYF.